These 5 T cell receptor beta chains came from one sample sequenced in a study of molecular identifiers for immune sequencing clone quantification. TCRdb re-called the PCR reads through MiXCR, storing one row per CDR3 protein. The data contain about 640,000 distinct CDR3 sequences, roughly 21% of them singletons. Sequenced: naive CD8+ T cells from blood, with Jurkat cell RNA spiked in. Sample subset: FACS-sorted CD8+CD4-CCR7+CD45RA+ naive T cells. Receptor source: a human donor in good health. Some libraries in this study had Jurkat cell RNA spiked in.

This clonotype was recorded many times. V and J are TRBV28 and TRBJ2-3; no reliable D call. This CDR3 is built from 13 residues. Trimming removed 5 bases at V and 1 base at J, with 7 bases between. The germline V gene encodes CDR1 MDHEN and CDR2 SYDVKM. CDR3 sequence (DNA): TGTGCCAGCAGTGTGTGGGGCACAGATACGCAGTATTTT. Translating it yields CASSVWGTDTQYF.

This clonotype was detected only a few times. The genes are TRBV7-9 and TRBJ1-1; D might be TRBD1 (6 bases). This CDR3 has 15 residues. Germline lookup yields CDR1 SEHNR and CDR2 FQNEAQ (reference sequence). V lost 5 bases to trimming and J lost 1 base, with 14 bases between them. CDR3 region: CASSTYTGQNTEAFF. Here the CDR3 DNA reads TGTGCCAGCAGCACCTATACAGGGCAGAACACTGAAGCTTTCTTT.

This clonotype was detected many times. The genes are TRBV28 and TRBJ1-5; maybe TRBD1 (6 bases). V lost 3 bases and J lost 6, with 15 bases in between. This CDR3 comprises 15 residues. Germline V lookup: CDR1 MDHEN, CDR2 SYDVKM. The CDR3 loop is CASSFGQLGSQPQHF. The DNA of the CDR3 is TGTGCCAGCAGTTTCGGACAGCTTGGGAGTCAGCCCCAGCATTTT.

In DNA, the CDR3 is TGTGCCAGCAGTCCACTAGCGGGAAGATACAATGAGCAGTTCTTC. Amino acids: CASSPLAGRYNEQFF. The V and J genes are TRBV12-3 or TRBV12-4 and TRBJ2-1; 10 bases match TRBD2. The CDR3 runs to 15 residues. Germline trimming cut 5 bases from V and 4 bases from J; bases unmatched to any gene: 5.

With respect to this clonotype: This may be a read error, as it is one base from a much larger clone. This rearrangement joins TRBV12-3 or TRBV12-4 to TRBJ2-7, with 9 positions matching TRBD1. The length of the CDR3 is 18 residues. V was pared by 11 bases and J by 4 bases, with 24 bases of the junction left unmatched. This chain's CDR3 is CACISFALIPDRGYEQYF. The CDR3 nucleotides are TGTGCCTGCATCAGTTTCGCTTTAATCCCGGACAGGGGTTACGAGCAGTACTTC.